This TCR beta chain was recorded in a study of blood T cell repertoires in COVID-19. Study-wide background: The samples span acute and convalescent COVID-19 from the United States, Italy and Spain. Sample material is recorded as cDNA or gDNA derived from T cells, B-cell-depleted T cells, or PBMCs.

In the authors' methods: Reference gene primer amplification gave nucleated cell count estimates. The repertoire was sequenced with immunoSEQ multiplex PCR; TCRdb's copy has only in-frame clones and lacks some. D and trimming were read from the DNA, whereas the V and J calls and clone size are those reported in that table. Of about 160,000 clones listed, 85% were seen once; the top ten hold 3.3%. The CDR3 loop spans 13 amino acids. From germline, CDR1 is WNHNN and CDR2 SYGVQD (reference sequence). V dropped 4 bases and J dropped 5 bases, with 9 bases sitting between them. This clone has just one count.

This TCR came from a human donor with acute or convalescent COVID-19. The donor label of this sample is uncertain. Material for sequencing was peripheral blood. V and J are TRBV10-1 and TRBJ1-5; perhaps TRBD1 as D (5 bases). CDR3 sequence: CASSGGADQPQHF. The CDR3 DNA reads TGCGCCAGCAGTGGTGGGGCCGATCAGCCCCAGCATTTT.